The 16 T cell receptor beta chains presented below share a single source sample, sequenced in a study of shared clonotypes between healthy human individuals. Produced via immunoSEQ multiplex PCR; TCRdb's table is partial and in-frame only. This table has 1.4 million to 1.5 million clones, roughly 97% appearing once. The sample taken for sequencing was naive CD4+ T cells sorted from blood. The subset denotes: CD45RA+ positively selected. These receptors all come from a man aged 30 to 39 in good health.

This rearrangement joins TRBV11-1 to TRBJ2-3; a possible D gene is TRBD2 (5 bases). V lost 8 bases and J 4 bases, leaving 16 bases between the germline ends. The CDR3 length is 14 residues. Germline CDR1 SGHAT, CDR2 FQDESV (reference sequence). The CDR3 DNA is TGTGCCAGCTGCCTGGCTGGACTGCCAGATACGCAGTATTTT. Its translation: CASCLAGLPDTQYF.

The V and J genes are TRBV28 and TRBJ2-7; perhaps TRBD2 as D (6 bases). The CDR3 has 14 amino acids. V lost 8 bases to trimming and J lost 5 bases, with 19 bases between them. The germline CDR1 and CDR2 sequences are MDHEN and SYDVKM. CDR3 in DNA: TGTGCCAGCGGGACCTTTGGCGGGACCCACGAGCAGTACTTC. Amino acids: CASGTFGGTHEQYF.

The chain combines TRBV5-5 with TRBJ2-7, with a tentative D call TRBD1 (6 bases). Germline loops: CDR1 SGHKS, CDR2 YYEKEE (reference sequence). The CDR3 is 14 amino acids. V was trimmed by 2 bases and J by 2 bases, leaving 11 bases between them. CDR3 bases: TGTGCCAGCAGCTTAGTACAGGGAGCCTACGAGCAGTACTTC. It encodes CASSLVQGAYEQYF.

About this clone itself: The sample has other DNA sequences that encode this CDR3 too. This chain uses TRBV7-2 with TRBJ2-1; no firm D call. The CDR3 is 14 residues long. Trimming shortened V by 3 bases and J by 0 bases, and 6 bases separated the two germline ends. The germline gives CDR1 SGHTA, CDR2 FQGNSA. The CDR3 here is CASSLGSSYNEQFF. CDR3 in DNA: TGTGCCAGCAGCTTGGGCAGCTCCTACAATGAGCAGTTCTTC.

The CDR3 here is CASRNSGEDEKLFF. CDR3 coding DNA: TGTGCCAGTAGGAACAGCGGGGAGGATGAAAAACTGTTTTTT. This chain joins TRBV19 and TRBJ1-4; D gene uncertain. The germline gives CDR1 LNHDA, CDR2 SQIVND (reference sequence). V was cut by 6 bases and J by 6 bases, with 14 bases left in between. The CDR3 consists of 14 residues.

CDR3 sequence (DNA): TGTGCCAGCTCGTTTGGGACAGGGGAATCCGAGCAGTACTTC. Its protein is CASSFGTGESEQYF. The chain carries TRBV18 and TRBJ2-7; 10 bases map to TRBD1. The CDR3 runs 14 residues. CDR1 and CDR2 from the germline V gene are KGHSH and LQKENI. J was trimmed by 6 bases and V by 6 bases; bases with no gene match: 8.

The V and J genes are TRBV7-6 and TRBJ2-7; D might be TRBD1 or TRBD2, each matching 7 bases. The CDR3 runs to 15 residues. The V end was cut by 4 bases, the J end by 6 bases, with 19 bases between. CDR1 is SGHVS and CDR2 is FNYEAQ in the germline V gene. The CDR3 is CASSSRGDREGEQYF. The CDR3 DNA sequence: TGTGCCAGCAGCTCCCGTGGTGACAGGGAGGGCGAGCAGTACTTC.

The CDR3 DNA is TGTGCCAGCAGCTTAGTGGCGGAGCCGAACACCGGGGAGCTGTTTTTT. This gives the protein CASSLVAEPNTGELFF. This chain uses TRBV7-6 with TRBJ2-2; no definite D call. The CDR3 runs 16 residues. In germline, CDR1 is SGHVS, CDR2 FNYEAQ. V shed 1 base and J shed 0 bases, with 9 bases lying between them.

To note about this clone: One end of the junction is discordant with germline, which a read error may explain. This sequence joins TRBV4-1 and TRBJ2-1; 14 bases are shared with TRBD2. This CDR3 has 17 residues. The germline gives CDR1 MGHRA, CDR2 YSYEKL. The CDR3 DNA sequence: TGCGCCAGCAGCCAGTCGGTGGGACTAGCGGGAGACAATGAGCAGCTCTTC. The encoded protein is CASSQSVGLAGDNEQLF.

The chain employs TRBV7-3 and TRBJ1-2; D is uncertain. CDR3 length equals 15 residues. Trimming took off 8 bases at V and 5 bases at J, with 21 bases between the two ends. Germline loops: CDR1 SGHTA, CDR2 FQGTGA. For the CDR3, the DNA is TGTGCCAGCGCGTCGTACGGATCGGGCACTTATGGCTACACCTTC. This translates into CASASYGSGTYGYTF.

The chain couples TRBV9 to TRBJ2-3; no firm D call. This CDR3 has 15 amino acids. Germline lookup yields CDR1 SGDLS and CDR2 YYNGEE. V dropped 7 bases and J dropped 0 bases, with 15 bases sitting between them. CDR3 amino acids: CASAAQRTSTDTQYF. The CDR3 bases are TGTGCCAGCGCCGCCCAGAGGACGAGCACAGATACGCAGTATTTT.

The chain is built from TRBV5-1 and TRBJ1-2, with D possibly being TRBD1 (5 bases). The CDR3 has 13 residues. Between the trimmed V and J ends, which lost 2 bases and 7 bases, there was a span of 12 bases. Germline assignment: CDR1 SGHRS and CDR2 YFSETQ. The CDR3 bases are TGCGCCAGCAGCTTTGGAGGGGCGAGTGGCTACACCTTC. Its protein product is CASSFGGASGYTF.

Note on this clone: This same CDR3 is encoded by further DNA sequences in the sample. This chain joins TRBV5-1 and TRBJ2-6, with D unresolved. From germline, CDR1 is SGHRS and CDR2 YFSETQ. The ends were cut back, 0 bases at V and 0 bases at J, with 4 bases in the middle. CDR3 length: 15 residues. The CDR3 is CASSLGASGANVLTF. DNA for the CDR3: TGCGCCAGCAGCTTGGGGGCCTCTGGGGCCAACGTCCTGACTTTC.

V and J are TRBV10-3 and TRBJ2-7, with 12 nucleotides matching TRBD2. Germline CDR1 ENHRY, CDR2 SYGVKD. With V trimmed by 2 bases and J by 4 bases, 9 bases remained unmatched. This CDR3 comprises 17 residues. CDR3 in amino acids: CAISEGQTSGSLYEQYF. The CDR3 nucleotides are TGTGCCATCAGTGAGGGGCAGACTAGCGGGAGTTTGTACGAGCAGTACTTC.

This sequence joins TRBV2 and TRBJ2-3; 7 bases are shared with TRBD2. Looked up from germline, CDR1 is SNHLY and CDR2 is FYNNEI. This CDR3 is 13 amino acids long. Trimming took 9 bases from V and 6 from J; bases not matched to a gene: 9. The CDR3 sequence: CARGRESTDTQYF. The DNA of the CDR3 is TGTGCCAGGGGGAGGGAAAGTACGGATACGCAGTATTTT. Full variable domain (remainder filled in from reference TRBV2 and TRBJ2-3): EPEVTQTPSHQVTQMGQEVILRCVPISNHLYFYWYRQILGQKVEFLVSFYNNEISEKSEIFDDQFSVERPDGSNFTLKIRSTKLEDSAMYFCARGRESTDTQYFGPGTRLTVL.

The rearrangement uses TRBV15 and TRBJ2-7; 7 bases agree with TRBD2. The CDR3 extends over 15 amino acids. Germline assignment: CDR1 LNHNV and CDR2 YYDKDF (reference sequence). Trimming took 1 base from V and 4 from J; bases not matched to a gene: 7. This CDR3 is CATSRAAGVTYEQYF. CDR3 DNA: TGTGCCACCAGCAGAGCTGCGGGAGTGACTTACGAGCAGTACTTC. Combining the CDR3 with reference TRBV15 and TRBJ2-7 gives the whole variable domain DAMVIQNPRYQVTQFGKPVTLSCSQTLNHNVMYWYQQKSSQAPKLLFHYYDKDFNNEADTPDNFQSRRPNTSFCFLDIRSPGLGDTAMYLCATSRAAGVTYEQYFGPGTRLTVT.